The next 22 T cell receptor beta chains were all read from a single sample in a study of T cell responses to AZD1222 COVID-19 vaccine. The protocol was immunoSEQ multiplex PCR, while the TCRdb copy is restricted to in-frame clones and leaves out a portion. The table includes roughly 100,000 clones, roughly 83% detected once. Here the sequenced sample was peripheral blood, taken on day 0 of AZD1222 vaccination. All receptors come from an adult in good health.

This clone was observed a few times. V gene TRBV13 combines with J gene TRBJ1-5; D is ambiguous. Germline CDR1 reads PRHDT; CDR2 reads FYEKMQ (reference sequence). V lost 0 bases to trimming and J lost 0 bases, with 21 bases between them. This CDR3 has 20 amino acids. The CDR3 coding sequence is TGTGCCAGCAGCTTAGGCCTCGATCGGTACGGTTTGTATAGCAATCAGCCCCAGCATTTT. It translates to CASSLGLDRYGLYSNQPQHF.

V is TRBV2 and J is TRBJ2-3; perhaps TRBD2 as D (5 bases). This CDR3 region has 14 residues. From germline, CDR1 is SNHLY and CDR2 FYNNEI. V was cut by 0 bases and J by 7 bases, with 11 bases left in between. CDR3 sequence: CASSEAQREHTQYF. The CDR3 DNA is TGTGCCAGCAGTGAAGCTCAGAGGGAACATACGCAGTATTTT.

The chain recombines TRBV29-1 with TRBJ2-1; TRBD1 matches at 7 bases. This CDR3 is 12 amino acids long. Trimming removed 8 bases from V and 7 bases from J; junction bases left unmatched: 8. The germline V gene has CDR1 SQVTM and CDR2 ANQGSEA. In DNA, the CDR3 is TGCAGCACTATCAGGGGGTTGAATGAGCAGTTCTTC. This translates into CSTIRGLNEQFF.

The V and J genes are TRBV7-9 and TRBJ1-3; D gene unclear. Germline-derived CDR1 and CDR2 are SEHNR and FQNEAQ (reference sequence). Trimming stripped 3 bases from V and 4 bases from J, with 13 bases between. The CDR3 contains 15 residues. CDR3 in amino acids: CASSFLEPRGNTIYF. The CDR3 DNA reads TGTGCCAGCAGCTTCCTCGAGCCCAGGGGAAACACCATATATTTT.

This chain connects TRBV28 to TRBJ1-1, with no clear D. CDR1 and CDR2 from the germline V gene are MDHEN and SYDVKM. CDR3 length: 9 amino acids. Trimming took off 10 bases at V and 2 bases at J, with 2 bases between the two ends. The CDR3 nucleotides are TGTGCCATTAACACTGAAGCTTTCTTT. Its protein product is CAINTEAFF.

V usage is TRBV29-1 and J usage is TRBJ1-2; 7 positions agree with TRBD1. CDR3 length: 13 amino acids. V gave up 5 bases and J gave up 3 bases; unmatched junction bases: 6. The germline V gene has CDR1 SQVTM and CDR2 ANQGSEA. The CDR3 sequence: CSVKTGPDYGYTF. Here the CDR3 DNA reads TGCAGCGTTAAGACAGGGCCGGACTATGGCTACACCTTC.

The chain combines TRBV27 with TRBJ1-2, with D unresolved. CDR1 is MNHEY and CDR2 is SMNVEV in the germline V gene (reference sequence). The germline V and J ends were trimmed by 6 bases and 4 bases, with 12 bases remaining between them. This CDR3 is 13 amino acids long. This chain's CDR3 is CASSIEGSYGYTF. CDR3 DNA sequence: TGTGCCAGCAGCATCGAAGGGAGCTATGGCTACACCTTC.

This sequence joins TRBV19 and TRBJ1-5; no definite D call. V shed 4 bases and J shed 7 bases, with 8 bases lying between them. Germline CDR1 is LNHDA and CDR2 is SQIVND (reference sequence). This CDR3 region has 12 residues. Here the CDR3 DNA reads TGTGCCAGTAGTAGCTCCCCCCAGCCCCAGCATTTT. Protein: CASSSSPQPQHF.

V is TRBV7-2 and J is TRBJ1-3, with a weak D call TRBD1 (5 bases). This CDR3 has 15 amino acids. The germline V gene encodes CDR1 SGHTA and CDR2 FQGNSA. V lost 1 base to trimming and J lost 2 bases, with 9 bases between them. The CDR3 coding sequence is TGTGCCAGCAGCTTAGAGTGGACAACTGGAAACACCATATATTTT. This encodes CASSLEWTTGNTIYF.

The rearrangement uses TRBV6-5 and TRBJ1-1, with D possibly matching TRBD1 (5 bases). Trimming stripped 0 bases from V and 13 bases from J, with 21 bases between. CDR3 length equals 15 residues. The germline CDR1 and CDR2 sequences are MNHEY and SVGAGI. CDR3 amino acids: CASSYSIYGAGSGFF. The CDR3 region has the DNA TGTGCCAGCAGTTACTCGATTTACGGGGCAGGGTCGGGTTTCTTT.

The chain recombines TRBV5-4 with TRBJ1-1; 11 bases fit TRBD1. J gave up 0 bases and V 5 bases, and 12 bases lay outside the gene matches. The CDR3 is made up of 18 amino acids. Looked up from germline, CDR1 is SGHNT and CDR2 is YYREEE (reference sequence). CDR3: CASRQPGTGGDMNTEAFF. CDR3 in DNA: TGTGCCAGCAGACAGCCCGGGACAGGGGGAGACATGAACACTGAAGCTTTCTTT.

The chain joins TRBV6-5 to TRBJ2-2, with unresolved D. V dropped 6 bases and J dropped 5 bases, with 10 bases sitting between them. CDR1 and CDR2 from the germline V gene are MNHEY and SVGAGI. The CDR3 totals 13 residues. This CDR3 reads CASRPPLTGELFF. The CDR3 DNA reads TGTGCCAGCAGACCCCCCTTAACCGGGGAGCTGTTTTTT.

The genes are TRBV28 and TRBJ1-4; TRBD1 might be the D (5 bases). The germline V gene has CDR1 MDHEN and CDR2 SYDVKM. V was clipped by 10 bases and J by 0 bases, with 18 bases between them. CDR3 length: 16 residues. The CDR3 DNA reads TGTGCCATCCCTCCGACAGCCTCTGCAACTAATGAAAAACTGTTTTTT. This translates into CAIPPTASATNEKLFF.

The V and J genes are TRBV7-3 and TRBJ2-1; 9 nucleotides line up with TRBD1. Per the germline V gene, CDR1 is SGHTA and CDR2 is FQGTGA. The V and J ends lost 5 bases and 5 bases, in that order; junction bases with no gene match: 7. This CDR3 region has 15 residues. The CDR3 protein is CASSPGTGSNNEQFF. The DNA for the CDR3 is TGTGCCAGCAGCCCCGGGACAGGGTCCAACAATGAGCAGTTCTTC.

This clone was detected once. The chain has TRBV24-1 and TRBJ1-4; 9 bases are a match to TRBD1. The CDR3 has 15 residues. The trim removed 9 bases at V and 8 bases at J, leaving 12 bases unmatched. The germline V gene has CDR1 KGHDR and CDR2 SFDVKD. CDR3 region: CATSQPDRGSEKLFF. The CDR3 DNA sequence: TGTGCCACCTCACAACCGGACAGGGGTAGCGAAAAACTGTTTTTT.

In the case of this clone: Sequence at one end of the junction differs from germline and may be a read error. CDR3 sequence reads: CASSIAGGRNEQFF. CDR3 in DNA: TGTGCCAGCAGCATAGCGGGAGGACGGAATGAGCAGTTCTTC. The chain links TRBV7-8 to TRBJ2-1, with TRBD2 identical over 10 bases. There are 14 residues in the CDR3. Germline V lookup: CDR1 SGHVS, CDR2 FQNEAQ.

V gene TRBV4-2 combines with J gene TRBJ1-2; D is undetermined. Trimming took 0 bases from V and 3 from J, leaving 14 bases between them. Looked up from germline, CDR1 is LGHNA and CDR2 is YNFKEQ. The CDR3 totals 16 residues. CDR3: CASSQDIRAAYYGYTF. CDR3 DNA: TGTGCCAGCAGCCAAGACATCCGGGCCGCGTACTATGGCTACACCTTC.

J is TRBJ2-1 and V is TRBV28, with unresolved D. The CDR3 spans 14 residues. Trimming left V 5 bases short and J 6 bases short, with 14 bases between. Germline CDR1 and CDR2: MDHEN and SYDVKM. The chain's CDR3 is CASSGYYLSNEQFF. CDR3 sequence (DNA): TGTGCCAGCAGTGGATACTACCTCTCCAATGAGCAGTTCTTC.

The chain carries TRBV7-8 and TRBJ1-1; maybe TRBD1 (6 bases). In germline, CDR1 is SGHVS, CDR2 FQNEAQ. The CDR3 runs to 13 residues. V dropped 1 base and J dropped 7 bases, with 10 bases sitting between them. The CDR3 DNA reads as TGTGCCAGCAGCTTAGGAGGACAGCTTGAAGCTTTCTTT. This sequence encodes CASSLGGQLEAFF.

CDR3 region: CASSSDPNYGYTF. The CDR3 bases are TGTGCCAGCAGCTCAGACCCTAACTATGGCTACACCTTC. This chain links TRBV16 with TRBJ1-2; no clear D. The CDR3 loop spans 13 amino acids. CDR1 and CDR2 from the germline V gene are KGHSY and FQNENV. V was clipped by 5 bases and J by 0 bases, with 7 bases between them.

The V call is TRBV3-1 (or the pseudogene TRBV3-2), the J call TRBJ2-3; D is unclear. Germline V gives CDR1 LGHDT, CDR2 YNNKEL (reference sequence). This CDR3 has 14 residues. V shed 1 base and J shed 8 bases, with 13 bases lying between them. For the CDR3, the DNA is TGTGCCAGCAGCCAAGTGGTTTCCCTGAGTACGCAGTATTTT. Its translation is CASSQVVSLSTQYF.

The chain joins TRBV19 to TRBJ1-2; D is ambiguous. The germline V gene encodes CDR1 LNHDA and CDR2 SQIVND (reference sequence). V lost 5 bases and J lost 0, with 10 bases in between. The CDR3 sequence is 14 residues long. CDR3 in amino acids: CASSGRVANYGYTF. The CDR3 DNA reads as TGTGCCAGTAGTGGACGGGTAGCTAACTATGGCTACACCTTC.